Following are 27 T cell receptor beta chains from one sample sequenced in a study of technical replicates of blood from a handful of donors. Assay used: immunoSEQ multiplex PCR; TCRdb lists only in-frame clones, some missing. Here the sample spans about 80,000 clones, around 97% being singletons. Input material: T cells isolated from PBMCs. The receptors derive from a human donor in good health.

This chain's CDR3 is CASSRRIRQGNTGELFF. CDR3 bases: TGTGCCAGCAGTCGACGCATTAGACAGGGGAACACCGGGGAGCTGTTTTTT. The J gene is TRBJ2-2, the V gene TRBV6-8; 7 bases map to TRBD1. V dropped 5 bases and J dropped 1; count of bases not matched to a gene: 10. Germline V gene lookup returns CDR1 MNHGY and CDR2 SAAAGT. The CDR3 consists of 17 residues.

This chain joins TRBV2 and TRBJ2-1; 13 positions match TRBD2. J lost 9 bases, V lost 8 bases, and 7 bases had no gene match. The CDR3 sequence is 14 residues long. Germline V gene lookup returns CDR1 SNHLY and CDR2 FYNNEI. DNA of the CDR3: TGTGCCAGCTTCGGGACTAGCGGGGTAGGTGAGCAGTTCTTC. Amino acid sequence: CASFGTSGVGEQFF. Full variable domain (rest looked up from reference TRBV2 and TRBJ2-1): EPEVTQTPSHQVTQMGQEVILRCVPISNHLYFYWYRQILGQKVEFLVSFYNNEISEKSEIFDDQFSVERPDGSNFTLKIRSTKLEDSAMYFCASFGTSGVGEQFFGPGTRLTVL.

This clone has more than one count but fewer than ten. The J gene is TRBJ1-5, the V gene TRBV10-1; no clear D gene. V dropped 8 bases and J dropped 0 bases, with 8 bases sitting between them. This CDR3 is built from 13 residues. The germline V gene has CDR1 WNHNN and CDR2 SYGVQD (reference sequence). CDR3 in amino acids: CASQAGSNQPQHF. In DNA, the CDR3 is TGCGCCAGCCAGGCGGGTAGCAATCAGCCCCAGCATTTT.

This chain links TRBV10-3 with TRBJ2-1, with D possibly matching TRBD2 (6 bases). Trimming pared 3 bases from V and 2 bases from J, leaving 8 bases between. Germline V CDR1 and CDR2: ENHRY, SYGVKD. CDR3 length: 14 amino acids. The CDR3 nucleotides read TGTGCCATCAGTGATTCGGGGGCCTACAATGAGCAGTTCTTC. It specifies CAISDSGAYNEQFF.

This sequence joins TRBV19 and TRBJ1-5; D uncertain. The germline CDR1 and CDR2 sequences are LNHDA and SQIVND (reference sequence). CDR3 length: 14 residues. V was cut by 7 bases and J by 1 base, with 11 bases left in between. The CDR3 bases are TGTGCCAGTAACCCATCTAGGAGCAATCAGCCCCAGCATTTT. Amino acids: CASNPSRSNQPQHF.

This clone has just one count. The rearrangement joins TRBV4-1 to TRBJ2-7, with TRBD1 as a possible D gene (6 bases). The CDR3 loop spans 14 amino acids. V dropped 1 base and J dropped 3 bases, with 10 bases sitting between them. From germline, CDR1 is MGHRA and CDR2 YSYEKL. The CDR3 sequence: CASSQATGNYEQYF. CDR3 bases: TGCGCCAGCAGCCAAGCAACAGGGAACTACGAGCAGTACTTC.

The chain joins TRBV7-2 to TRBJ2-1; 7 nucleotides match TRBD2. V trimming: 4 bases; J trimming: 8 bases; junction bases outside the gene matches: 5. The germline gives CDR1 SGHTA, CDR2 FQGNSA. This CDR3 comprises 13 residues. The DNA of the CDR3 is TGTGCCAGCAGCTCCGGGACTAAGGATGAGCAGTTCTTC. It specifies CASSSGTKDEQFF.

This clone appeared once. This rearrangement joins TRBV19 to TRBJ2-7; 8 bases match TRBD1. The CDR3 length is 16 residues. V shed 5 bases, J shed 2 bases, and the junction held 11 bases outside the gene matches. Germline CDR1 and CDR2: LNHDA and SQIVND (reference sequence). This chain's CDR3 is CASSSSRTGRTYEQYF. The CDR3 nucleotides read TGTGCCAGTAGTTCTTCCCGGACAGGGCGAACCTACGAGCAGTACTTC.

The chain employs TRBV19 and TRBJ2-1; 7 positions match TRBD2. CDR3 length: 14 residues. Losses at the gene ends were 6 bases for V and 0 bases for J; bases not matched to a gene: 2. Germline V gives CDR1 LNHDA, CDR2 SQIVND (reference sequence). Written as DNA, the CDR3 is TGTGCCAGTAGGAAGCGGGACTCCTACAATGAGCAGTTCTTC. It yields the protein CASRKRDSYNEQFF. The full variable domain, in which reference TRBV19 and TRBJ2-1 provide the parts outside the CDR3, is DGGITQSPKYLFRKEGQNVTLSCEQNLNHDAMYWYRQDPGQGLRLIYYSQIVNDFQKGDIAEGYSVSREKKESFPLTVTSAQKNPTAFYLCASRKRDSYNEQFFGPGTRLTVL.

The J gene is TRBJ2-1, the V gene TRBV29-1, with D maybe TRBD1 (5 bases). Germline CDR1 is SQVTM and CDR2 is ANQGSEA. V lost 3 bases to trimming and J lost 2 bases, with 11 bases between them. This CDR3 is built from 14 residues. CDR3 region: CSVEWPRAYNEQFF. CDR3 in DNA: TGCAGCGTTGAGTGGCCCAGGGCCTACAATGAGCAGTTCTTC.

CDR3 nucleotide sequence: TGTGCCAGCATCGAGAGGACAGGGACTCCTGGCTACACCTTC. Translation: CASIERTGTPGYTF. This sequence joins TRBV2 and TRBJ1-2; the match to TRBD1 covers 8 bases. The CDR3 spans 14 residues. V was clipped by 7 bases and J by 7 bases; unmatched bases: 11. Germline CDR1 is SNHLY and CDR2 is FYNNEI.

The chain recombines TRBV7-6 with TRBJ1-5, with 10 bases that match TRBD1. Losses at the gene ends were 3 bases for V and 0 bases for J; bases not matched to a gene: 11. From germline, CDR1 is SGHVS and CDR2 FNYEAQ. CDR3 length: 19 residues. The CDR3 DNA reads as TGTGCCAGCAGCTTGACAGGGGGCGACCCAGGATATAGCAATCAGCCCCAGCATTTT. Protein product: CASSLTGGDPGYSNQPQHF. Supplemented by reference TRBV7-6 and TRBJ1-5, the full variable domain reads GAGVSQSPRYKVTKRGQDVALRCDPISGHVSLYWYRQALGQGPEFLTYFNYEAQQDKSGLPNDRFSAERPEGSISTLTIQRTEQRDSAMYRCASSLTGGDPGYSNQPQHFGDGTRLSIL.

V is TRBV6-1 and J is TRBJ1-2; D perhaps matches TRBD1 (5 bases). CDR1 and CDR2 (germline): MNHNS, SASEGT. This CDR3 region has 15 residues. V dropped 0 bases and J dropped 4 bases, with 12 bases sitting between them. The chain's CDR3 is CASSEALTETYGYTF. The CDR3 DNA is TGTGCCAGCAGTGAAGCGCTGACAGAGACCTATGGCTACACCTTC.

The genes are TRBV25-1 and TRBJ2-1, with 10 bases that match TRBD2. The length of the CDR3 is 16 residues. The V and J ends lost 4 bases and 5 bases, in that order; junction bases with no gene match: 8. CDR1 is MGHDK and CDR2 is SYGVNS in the germline V gene. In DNA form, the CDR3 reads TGTGCCAGCAGTGGAGCCGGGACTAGCGTGCACAATGAGCAGTTCTTC. This sequence encodes CASSGAGTSVHNEQFF.

The J gene is TRBJ2-1, the V gene TRBV5-6; a weak D match, TRBD2 (7 bases). From germline, CDR1 is SGHDT and CDR2 YYEEEE. V was shortened by 4 bases and J by 2 bases, with 16 bases between the two germline ends. This CDR3 is built from 16 residues. CDR3 nucleotide sequence: TGTGCCAGCAGCACCTCTCGGGGGGCCACCTACAATGAGCAGTTCTTC. Residues: CASSTSRGATYNEQFF.

The chain couples TRBV5-5 to TRBJ1-2; 9 bases line up with TRBD1. The trim removed 2 bases at V and 4 bases at J, leaving 12 bases unmatched. The CDR3 spans 17 residues. In germline, CDR1 is SGHKS, CDR2 YYEKEE (reference sequence). In nucleotides, the CDR3 is TGTGCCAGCAGCTTTGCGACAGGGGGTGAAAATAGCTATGGCTACACCTTC. Its protein is CASSFATGGENSYGYTF.

The V call is TRBV5-1, the J call TRBJ1-1; 10 nucleotides agree with TRBD1. The CDR3 runs 14 residues. Germline V gene lookup returns CDR1 SGHRS and CDR2 YFSETQ. The V gene end was trimmed by 0 bases and the J gene end by 4 bases; junction bases not matched to a gene: 0. Written as DNA, the CDR3 is TGCGCCAGCAGCTTGGGACAGGGGGCCACTGAAGCTTTCTTT. It is translated as CASSLGQGATEAFF.

The CDR3 DNA reads TGTGCCAGCACAAAAAGTACGCGGGTCTACACCTTC. Amino acids: CASTKSTRVYTF. The rearrangement uses TRBV5-6 and TRBJ1-2, with no clear D. V lost 6 bases to trimming and J lost 10 bases, with 16 bases between them. Germline V lookup: CDR1 SGHDT, CDR2 YYEEEE. There are 12 residues in the CDR3.

J is TRBJ2-5 and V is TRBV7-9; D uncertain. The CDR3 totals 14 residues. Germline CDR1 reads SEHNR; CDR2 reads FQNEAQ (reference sequence). V was clipped by 3 bases and J by 5 bases, with 13 bases between them. DNA of the CDR3: TGTGCCAGCAGCTTTTCAACGGTCGGGGAGACCCAGTACTTC. It is translated as CASSFSTVGETQYF.

This sequence joins TRBV29-1 and TRBJ2-1; D gene unclear. The CDR3 sequence is 11 residues long. CDR1 SQVTM and CDR2 ANQGSEA come from the germline V gene. V was trimmed by 4 bases and J by 9 bases, leaving 10 bases between them. DNA for the CDR3: TGCAGCGTTGTGGCGGTTGGTGAGCAGTTCTTC. Protein product: CSVVAVGEQFF.

This chain uses TRBV2 with TRBJ2-1; 7 bases map to TRBD2. Germline V gene data show CDR1 as SNHLY and CDR2 as FYNNEI. J gave up 5 bases and V 5 bases, and 12 bases lay outside the gene matches. The CDR3 sequence is 16 residues long. Here the CDR3 DNA reads TGTGCCAGCAGTCCCGTAGCGGGCTTATTTAACAATGAGCAGTTCTTC. It specifies CASSPVAGLFNNEQFF.

V and J are TRBV27 and TRBJ2-3; D gene ambiguous. V was pared by 5 bases and J by 2 bases, with 23 bases between. The germline CDR1 and CDR2 sequences are MNHEY and SMNVEV (reference sequence). This CDR3 contains 18 residues. DNA of the CDR3: TGTGCCAGCAGTGGTATCGAGGTTCAGACTGATCACACAGATACGCAGTATTTT. It codes for CASSGIEVQTDHTDTQYF.

The gene calls are TRBV7-9 and TRBJ1-5; the D gene is possibly TRBD1 (6 bases). This CDR3 has 14 residues. The V end was cut by 5 bases, the J end by 3 bases, with 11 bases between. CDR1 SEHNR and CDR2 FQNEAQ come from the germline V gene (reference sequence). CDR3 in amino acids: CASSDTGNNQPQHF. For the CDR3, the DNA is TGTGCCAGCAGCGACACAGGGAACAATCAGCCCCAGCATTTT. Full variable domain (outside the CDR3, taken from reference TRBV7-9 and TRBJ1-5): DTGVSQNPRHKITKRGQNVTFRCDPISEHNRLYWYRQTLGQGPEFLTYFQNEAQLEKSRLLSDRFSAERPKGSFSTLEIQRTEQGDSAMYLCASSDTGNNQPQHFGDGTRLSIL.

The chain employs TRBV6-4 and TRBJ2-7, with D tentatively TRBD2 (6 bases). CDR1 is MRHNA, CDR2 SNTAGT, per germline. The V end was cut by 1 base, the J end by 0 bases, with 7 bases between. There are 14 residues in the CDR3. CDR3: CASSDFGGSYEQYF. DNA of the CDR3: TGTGCCAGCAGTGACTTCGGGGGCTCCTACGAGCAGTACTTC.

This clone was detected once. The CDR3 DNA reads TGTGCCAGCAGCCCCGGTCTGTCCCCCTATTCACCCCTCCACTTT. Translated: CASSPGLSPYSPLHF. V usage is TRBV14 and J usage is TRBJ1-6, with D unclear. The V gene's germline CDR1 is SGHDN and CDR2 FVKESK. Trimming removed 4 bases from V and 8 bases from J, with 15 bases in between. The CDR3 has 15 residues.

The V gene is TRBV11-2, the J gene TRBJ1-2; D gene unclear. Between the trimmed V and J ends, which lost 5 bases and 1 base, there was a span of 11 bases. Looked up from germline, CDR1 is SGHAT and CDR2 is FQNNGV. The CDR3 consists of 14 residues. Here the CDR3 reads CASSPNEVNYGYTF. CDR3 DNA sequence: TGTGCCAGCAGCCCAAACGAGGTTAACTATGGCTACACCTTC.

V and J are TRBV5-4 and TRBJ2-3; 8 bases line up with TRBD1. The CDR3 has 15 amino acids. Germline CDR1 is SGHNT and CDR2 is YYREEE (reference sequence). V dropped 4 bases and J dropped 1; count of bases not matched to a gene: 5. Here the CDR3 reads CASSPGQGGTDTQYF. CDR3 nucleotide sequence: TGTGCCAGCAGCCCCGGACAGGGAGGCACAGATACGCAGTATTTT.